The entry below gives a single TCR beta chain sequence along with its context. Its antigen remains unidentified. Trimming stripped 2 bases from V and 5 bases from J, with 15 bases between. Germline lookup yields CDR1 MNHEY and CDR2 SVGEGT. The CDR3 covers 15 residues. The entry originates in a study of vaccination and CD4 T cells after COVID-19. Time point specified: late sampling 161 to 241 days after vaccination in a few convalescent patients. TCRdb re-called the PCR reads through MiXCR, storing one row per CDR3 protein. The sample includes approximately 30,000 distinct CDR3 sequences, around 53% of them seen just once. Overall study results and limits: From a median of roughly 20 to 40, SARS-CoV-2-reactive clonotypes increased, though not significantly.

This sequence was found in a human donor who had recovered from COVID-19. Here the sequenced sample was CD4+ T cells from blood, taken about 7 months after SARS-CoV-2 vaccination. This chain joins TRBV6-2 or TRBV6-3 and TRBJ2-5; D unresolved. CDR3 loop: CASSYGVARLETQYF. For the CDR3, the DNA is TGTGCCAGCAGTTACGGTGTGGCTAGATTGGAGACCCAGTACTTC.